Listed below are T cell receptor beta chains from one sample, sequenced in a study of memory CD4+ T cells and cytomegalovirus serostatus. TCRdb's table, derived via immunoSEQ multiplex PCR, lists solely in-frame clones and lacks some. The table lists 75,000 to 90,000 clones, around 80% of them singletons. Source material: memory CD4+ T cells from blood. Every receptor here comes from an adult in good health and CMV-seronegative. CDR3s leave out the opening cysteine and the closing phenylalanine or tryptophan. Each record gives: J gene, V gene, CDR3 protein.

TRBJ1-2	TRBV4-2	ASSQEALRANYGYT
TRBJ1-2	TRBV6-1	ASSGVGTGFSGYGYT
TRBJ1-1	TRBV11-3	ASSFRGQRAF
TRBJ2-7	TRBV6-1	ASSEVARGTYEQY
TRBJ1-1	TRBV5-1	ASSFRPTAGAEAF
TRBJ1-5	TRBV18	ASSPPGNNPYSNQPQH
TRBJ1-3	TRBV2	ASSRGQEGNTIY
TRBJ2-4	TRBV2	ASSEVLLSNIQY
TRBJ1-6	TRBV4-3	ASSRRQSNNNSPLH
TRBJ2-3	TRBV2	ASRIGTGGASADTQY
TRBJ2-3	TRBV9	ASSVVGFTDTQY
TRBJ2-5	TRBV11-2	ASSPGHGETQY
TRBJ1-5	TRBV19	ASSKHTGTGGYYSNQPQH
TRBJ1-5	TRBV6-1	ASRVGSHQPQH
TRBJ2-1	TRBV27	ASSLPKTAGRFHEQF
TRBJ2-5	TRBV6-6	ASSSNLRETQY
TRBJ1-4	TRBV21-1	ASSTKKTGTGDEKLF
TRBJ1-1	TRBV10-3	AISDHFIGTVGNTEAF
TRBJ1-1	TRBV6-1	ASARVTEAF
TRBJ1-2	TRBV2	ASSEQGQNYGYT
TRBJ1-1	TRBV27	ASSPGTPTNTEAF
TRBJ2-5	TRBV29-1	SVKMRAKETQY
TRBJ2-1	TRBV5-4	ASRAGGLSYGNEQF
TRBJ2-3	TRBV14	ASSLQGTYTDTQY
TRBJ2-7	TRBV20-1	SGQGVSEQY
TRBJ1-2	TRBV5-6	ASSRGPLGQPPGGYT
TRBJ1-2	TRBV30	AWSYRAYGYT
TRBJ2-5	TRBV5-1	ASSASGGAFQETQY
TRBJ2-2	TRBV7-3	ASSFTRTSGGTTGELF
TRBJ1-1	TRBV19	ASSSLWRGKYAEAF
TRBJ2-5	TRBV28	ASSSTTGLRETQY
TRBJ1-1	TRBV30	AWSVRETEAF
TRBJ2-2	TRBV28	ASSRQRGGELF
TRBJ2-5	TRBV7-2	ASVRRGGRGVQETQY
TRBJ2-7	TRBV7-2	ASSPTGQGVGEQY
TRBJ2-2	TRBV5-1	ASSLAAQNTGELF
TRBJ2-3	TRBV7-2	ASSRDASDTQY